These T cell receptor beta chains were read from a single sample in a study of identical twins. TCRdb reprocessed the 5' RACE reads via MiXCR and lists one record per CDR3 protein. Among about 890,000 distinct CDR3 sequences, roughly an eighth were seen once, and the ten largest hold around 1.5%. These data are also associated with another study on yellow fever vaccine responses in identical twins.

Sequences were obtained from PBMCs. The receptors derive from a woman younger than 35 in good health. The CDR3 runs from the conserved cysteine through the conserved F or W. A D gene is named only where the DNA matches it firmly. Clone size appears in some rows only: once, few, many, or a class for an expanded clone.

v_call	clone_size	j_call	d_call	cdr3_nt	cdr3_aa
TRBV7-8	few	TRBJ2-2	.	TGTGCCAGCAGCTTAGCCGGGCGGGACTCCACCGGGGAGCTGTTTTTT	CASSLAGRDSTGELFF
TRBV28	.	TRBJ2-1	TRBD2	TGTGCCAGCAGTTTTCCTCTAGCGGCCAATGAGCAGTTCTTC	CASSFPLAANEQFF
TRBV9	.	TRBJ2-5	.	TGTGCCAGCAGCCCCTATTGGGGCGAAGAGACCCAGTACTTC	CASSPYWGEETQYF
TRBV25-1	.	TRBJ1-5	TRBD1	TGTGCCAGCAGTGAAAGGGGGCAGGGCAATCAGCCCCAGCATTTT	CASSERGQGNQPQHF
TRBV9	many	TRBJ2-2	.	TGTGCCAGCACCGGTTTGCCCACCGGGGAGCTGTTTTTT	CASTGLPTGELFF
TRBV20-1	.	TRBJ2-3	TRBD1	TGCAGTGCTAGAGATTTAGGGGGCAGGGAGTTGAATACGCAGTATTTT	CSARDLGGRELNTQYF
TRBV10-3	many	TRBJ2-1	TRBD2	TGTGCCATAGGACTAGCGGCAGAGAATGAGCAGTTCTTC	CAIGLAAENEQFF
TRBV29-1	few	TRBJ2-5	TRBD2	TGCAGCGTTGCCCGACTAGCGGGAGGGCTTGAGACCCAGTACTTC	CSVARLAGGLETQYF
TRBV6-2/TRBV6-3	many	TRBJ2-1	TRBD2	TGTGCCAGCAGAACTAGCGGGGCCGCGAATGAGCAGTTCTTC	CASRTSGAANEQFF
TRBV28	few	TRBJ2-5	.	TGTGCCAGCAGCATCCTAGGAAGGGAGACCCAGTACTTC	CASSILGRETQYF
TRBV19	few	TRBJ1-2	TRBD1	TGTGCCAGTAGTAAGGGGATGGACAGGACACGAGGCTACACCTTC	CASSKGMDRTRGYTF
TRBV3-1	.	TRBJ2-2	.	TGTGCCAGCAGCCAAGACCCCAGGGGAGCGAACACCGGGGAGCTGTTTTTT	CASSQDPRGANTGELFF
TRBV5-1	few	TRBJ2-2	TRBD1	TGCGCCAGCAGCATGGGACAGGGGGCCGTCACCGGGGAGCTGTTTTTT	CASSMGQGAVTGELFF
TRBV20-1	.	TRBJ2-3	.	TGCAGTGCTAGAGATCCCCGGAGTACCACAGATACGCAGTATTTT	CSARDPRSTTDTQYF